This TCR beta chain derives from a study of blood T cells in healthy people across ages (dated by TCRdb to 2014 to 2015). For the study in its entirety: In model experiments, template switching captured about one uniquely barcoded TCR beta cDNA molecule for every two T cells. The study measured age-related changes in TCR beta repertoire diversity using deep sequencing normalized with unique cDNA molecular identifiers. Two additional independent replicas of 1 million unique cDNA reads from the same blood draw were analyzed for two donors (one aged 18 to 30 and one aged 80 or older). Four age groups were formed from the donors: young (average roughly 16 years), middle-aged (around 39), aged (62) and long-lived (more than 75).

The donors were under 40 Caucasian individuals from Russia, aged roughly 6 to 100 years, who were systemically healthy. Approximately 11 milliliters of peripheral blood were drawn from each donor into EDTA-treated Vacutainer tubes. Ficoll-Paque density-gradient centrifugation was used to isolate PBMCs, with at least 7 million per sample. Total RNA was extracted from PBMCs with Trizol reagent, with at least 6 micrograms obtained per sample. Naive CD45RAhigh/CD27high T cell percentages were measured by flow cytometry on a PBMC aliquot from every donor. With regard to this clonotype: This receptor's antigen is unknown. Base qualities are not provided; no much larger clone lies one nucleotide away.

Results and caveats for the whole study, not just this receptor: The CMV infection status of donors was not known, potentially confounding age-related changes in expanded clonotypes. The percentage of naive T cells measured by flow cytometry correlated strongly with observed TCR beta diversity. Estimates of total diversity based on one million sequenced T cells were regarded as lower bounds and as underestimates. Bulk unsorted PBMC profiling prevented conclusive comparison of naive and antigen-experienced compartments. Observed TCR beta diversity per million T cells fell roughly linearly with age, and a significant reduction was already apparent by age around 44. Compared with the aged group, more naive CD4+ T cells, fewer expanded clones and increased TCR diversity were shown by the long-lived group, suggesting age selection.

The library was prepared using 5' RACE. The run used an Illumina HiSeq 2500. A second PCR of roughly 7 to 11 cycles was run with a J-beta primer mix and a sample-barcoded 5' primer. A unique molecular identifier was introduced onto each TCR beta cDNA molecule by a template-switch 5' adaptor carrying 12 random nucleotides. Each sample yielded at least 3 million CDR3-containing paired-end reads. The Mint cDNA synthesis kit, primed by a TRBC-specific oligonucleotide, was used to synthesize first-strand cDNA from all RNA. All cDNA was treated with uracil-DNA glycosylase and then went through a first 18-cycle PCR with the universal primers M1SS and BC2_uni_R. Under the source paper's analysis protocol: Normalization of each sample was performed by random selection of 1 million high-quality reads, each carrying a distinct molecular identifier. Instead of being binned into consensus sequences, reads that shared molecular identifiers were thrown out. MiTCR, set to a Q25 quality threshold and the strictest error-elimination algorithm, was used for CDR3 identification, clonotype clustering and error correction. A nonparametric unseen species model using Euler transformation provided a lower-bound estimate of total TCR beta diversity. TCRdb ran its own pipeline on the public reads, namely fastp trimming at Q25 and MiXCR clone calling, and kept in-frame beta chains. Duplicate CDR3 protein sequences are folded into a single record with the most common DNA and genes. V and J calls and clone size were set by TCRdb, not the authors. Across this sample there are approximately 960,000 distinct CDR3 sequences, with 25% to 35% seen only once. About 10% of the sample belongs to the ten largest clones.

Spanning cysteine to phenylalanine, the CDR3 consists of 13 amino acids. Only the CDR3 region is kept as DNA, spanning 39 bases read in frame from base 1. V and J are truncated by 1 base and 5 bases respectively, leaving an intervening sequence of 6 bases. CDR1 and CDR2, looked up from the germline V gene, are SGHTA and FQGTGA. This sample was shared with a second study, whose subject was T cells of mothers and their children. As that second study puts it: Nine systemically healthy Caucasian individuals, comprising three mothers and their six children, were included as donors. cDNA synthesis consumed the entire amount of extracted RNA, loaded at approximately 1.6 ug RNA in each 15 ul reaction. In the second PCR, the M1S primer added sample barcodes and 2-4 random nucleotides. Each mother yielded over 8 million TCR beta CDR3 reads and each child 2.5 million to 3 million reads. In both related and unrelated pairs, thymic selection shapes the output of TCR recombination in a similar way, with inherited differences having only a minor effect. Normalized repertoire overlap was always found to be slightly, but never significantly, higher in related mother-child pairs than in unrelated mother-child pairs. With a sensitivity of about 100 clones per million clonotypes, no persistent microchimeric T cell clones were detected. In the study, deep NGS was used to compare the TCR beta repertoires of mothers and children, and features distinguishing related mother-child pairs from unrelated individuals were sought. Mothers averaged approximately 41 +/- 4 years of age and children averaged approximately 12 +/- 4 years. After adapter ligation was performed with NEBNext reagents, the libraries were sequenced on an Illumina HiSeq 2000 with 100+100 nt paired-end reads. To prevent cross-contamination, the mother and child libraries were prepared a month apart and were sequenced in separate runs. Between roughly 450,000 and 2,000,000 distinct TCR beta clonotypes were identified per donor. Naive TCR beta clonotypes were estimated from low-frequency clonotypes matched to each donor's FACS-determined naive share, without sorting.

Sequences were obtained from blood. The rearranged segments are TRBV7-3 and TRBJ1-5; the D gene is unclear. The origin of this receptor is a woman in her forties in good health. The sequenced DNA is TGTGCCAGCAGCTTAAGGCCGGATCAGCCCCAGCATTTT. Its coded protein is CASSLRPDQPQHF.